This T cell receptor beta chain was observed in a study of high-grade serous ovarian cancer treatment subgroups. Study conclusions and caveats: Same-patient tumor repertoires overlapped at roughly 0.1 to 0.85; different patients barely overlapped.

As concerns this clone: Its specificity is unknown.

Germline CDR1 and CDR2: SGHRS and YFSETQ. Germline trimming cut 4 bases from V and 5 bases from J; bases unmatched to any gene: 9. The length of the CDR3 is 16 residues. Here immunoSEQ multiplex PCR was the method, and the copy in TCRdb shows in-frame clones only, minus some. Here the sample spans fewer than 9,500 clones, about 62% being singletons. Tumor samples were taken before definitive surgery or chemotherapy. Input material: tumor tissue. The chain couples TRBV5-1 to TRBJ1-1, with 12 bases identical to TRBD1. The clonotype was recovered from a human donor with high-grade serous ovarian cancer. The CDR3 DNA is TGCGCCAGCAGCGTGGGGACAGGGGGCTATTTGACTGAAGCTTTCTTT. This encodes CASSVGTGGYLTEAFF.